These 5 T cell receptor beta chains were all obtained from the same sample, sequenced in a study of regulatory T cells in long-lasting Graves disease. Combining iRepertoire HTBI primers with Arm-PCR of CDR3 regions, the authors built TCR beta libraries. TCRdb used MiXCR to reprocess the multiplex PCR reads, holding one entry per CDR3 protein. The repertoire holds some 350,000 distinct CDR3 sequences, with roughly 15% as singletons. Time point meaning: newly diagnosed GD, antithyroid drugs for less than 3 months. PBMCs provided the RNA from which the TCR library was made. These records were also assigned to another study, of T cells in Graves' hyperthyroidism and ophthalmopathy.

Sequenced material: peripheral blood mononuclear cells (PBMCs), taken at new diagnosis, from a patient treated with antithyroid drugs. Receptors originate from a woman in her late teens or twenties with Graves disease.

Comment on this clonotype: This may arise from a read error, as a much more abundant clone is one base away. The chain couples TRBV7-2 to TRBJ2-1, with 7 bases aligning to TRBD2. Unmatched junction bases numbered 8, after V lost 1 base and J lost 8 bases. The CDR3 length is 15 residues. CDR1 and CDR2 from the germline V gene are SGHTA and FQGNSA. The CDR3 sequence is CASSLDSREWDEQFF. The CDR3 nucleotides read TGTGCCAGCAGCTTAGATTCGCGGGAGTGGGATGAGCAGTTCTTC.

This clonotype appeared many times. The chain carries TRBV30 and TRBJ2-2, with no clear D. The V gene's germline CDR1 is GTSNPN and CDR2 SVGIG (reference sequence). Trimming shortened V by 2 bases and J by 0 bases, and 4 bases separated the two germline ends. The CDR3 is 13 residues long. The CDR3 sequence is CAWSYTNTGELFF. CDR3 nucleotide sequence: TGTGCCTGGAGTTACACGAACACCGGGGAGCTGTTTTTT.

Only a few counts were recorded for this clonotype. The chain uses TRBV20-1 and TRBJ1-5, with D possibly being TRBD1 (6 bases). Per germline, CDR1 DFQATT and CDR2 SNEGSKA (reference sequence). This CDR3 spans 13 amino acids. V shed 4 bases and J shed 7 bases, with 14 bases lying between them. As DNA, the CDR3 is TGCAGTGCTAAATGGACAGCCAAGCAGCCCCAGCATTTT. Protein sequence: CSAKWTAKQPQHF.

This clonotype was observed many times. The chain combines TRBV3-1 with TRBJ2-7; 11 bases are a match to TRBD2. Germline V gene data show CDR1 as LGHDT and CDR2 as YNNKEL (reference sequence). This CDR3 is 14 amino acids long. J gave up 3 bases and V 6 bases, and 4 bases lay outside the gene matches. In DNA, the CDR3 is TGTGCCAGCAGTACCCTAGCGGGGGGCTACGAGCAGTACTTC. Its protein is CASSTLAGGYEQYF.

This chain links TRBV5-1 with TRBJ2-7; D is uncertain. The CDR3 runs 14 residues. V lost 0 bases and J 5 bases, leaving 12 bases between the germline ends. Germline loops: CDR1 SGHRS, CDR2 YFSETQ. The CDR3 sequence is CASSLASTVDEQYF. CDR3 DNA: TGCGCCAGCAGCTTGGCTAGTACGGTAGACGAGCAGTACTTC. Supplemented by reference TRBV5-1 and TRBJ2-7, the full variable domain reads KAGVTQTPRYLIKTRGQQVTLSCSPISGHRSVSWYQQTPGQGLQFLFEYFSETQRNKGNFPGRFSGRQFSNSRSEMNVSTLELGDSALYLCASSLASTVDEQYFGPGTRLTVT.